The text below deals with one TCR beta chain. The CDR3 length is 13 residues. Germline CDR1 is MGHDK and CDR2 is SYGVNS. Trimming stripped 8 bases from V and 2 bases from J, with 10 bases between. This entry belongs to a study of beta chain features in type 1 diabetes. The study reverse transcribed the entire isolated RNA, so it sequenced expressed TCRB transcripts. Generated by immunoSEQ multiplex PCR, the TCRdb table keeps only in-frame clones and is missing some. The repertoire holds 350,000 to 450,000 clones, with 11% to 15% as singletons. The chain combines TRBV25-1 with TRBJ1-5, with D unresolved. The sequencing input was naive CD4+ T cells from blood. The TCR comes from a man younger than 40 in good health. As DNA, the CDR3 is TGTGCCAGCCAAAGTTACGGCAATCAGCCCCAGCATTTT. Translation gives CASQSYGNQPQHF.